A single sample gave rise to the 2 T cell receptor beta chains below, sequenced in a study of shared clonotypes between healthy human individuals. Measured with immunoSEQ multiplex PCR; TCRdb has only the in-frame clones, and not every one. The sample carries about 1.1 million clones, roughly 74% recorded once. What was sequenced was memory CD4+ T cells from PBMCs. The subset is: CD45RA-negative fraction. The receptors were sampled from a man between 18 and 35 years old in good health. Some clones in this sample may be carry-over from other donors' samples.

The rearrangement joins TRBV6-5 to TRBJ2-2; D is undetermined. Germline CDR1 reads MNHEY; CDR2 reads SVGAGI. The CDR3 is 13 residues long. The germline V and J ends were trimmed by 5 bases and 5 bases, with 9 bases remaining between them. Here the CDR3 reads CASSVPGTGELFF. The CDR3 DNA sequence: TGTGCCAGCAGTGTCCCTGGAACCGGGGAGCTGTTTTTT.

This clone was seen only a few times. V is TRBV18 and J is TRBJ2-7; D may be TRBD1 (6 bases). Per the germline V gene, CDR1 is KGHSH and CDR2 is LQKENI. The CDR3 extends over 13 amino acids. Trimming took 5 bases from V and 4 from J, leaving 12 bases between them. In DNA, the CDR3 is TGTGCCAGCTCAACCAGGGACACTTACGAGCAGTACTTC. This encodes CASSTRDTYEQYF.